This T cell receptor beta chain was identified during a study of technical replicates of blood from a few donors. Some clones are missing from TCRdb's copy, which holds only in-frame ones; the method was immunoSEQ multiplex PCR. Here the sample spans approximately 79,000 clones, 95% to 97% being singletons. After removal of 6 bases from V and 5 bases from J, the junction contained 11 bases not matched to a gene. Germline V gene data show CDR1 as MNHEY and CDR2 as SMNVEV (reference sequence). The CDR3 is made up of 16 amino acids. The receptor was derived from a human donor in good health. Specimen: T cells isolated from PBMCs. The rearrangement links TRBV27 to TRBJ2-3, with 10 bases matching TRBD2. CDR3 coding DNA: TGTGCCAGCAGGCTAAAAACTAGCGGGACGGGAGATACGCAGTATTTT. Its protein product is CASRLKTSGTGDTQYF.